The next 21 T cell receptor beta chains were all read from a single sample in a study of blood T cell repertoires in COVID-19. Here immunoSEQ multiplex PCR was the method, and the copy in TCRdb shows in-frame clones only, minus some. Here the sample spans a few hundred thousand clones, approximately 80% being singletons. Sequenced sample: PBMCs or T cells enriched from blood (not recorded which). The source of these receptors is a woman in her thirties or forties with acute COVID-19.

The V call is TRBV21-1, the J call TRBJ1-1. TRBV21-1 counts as a pseudogene. The CDR3 contains 17 residues. Written as DNA, the CDR3 is TGTGCCAGCAGCAAAGCGGCGGGAGTACAGGTCGGCACTGAAGCTTTCTTT. It encodes CASSKAAGVQVGTEAFF.

The rearrangement uses TRBV14 and TRBJ1-2; the D is unclear. This CDR3 has 13 amino acids. Between the trimmed V and J ends, which lost 2 bases and 4 bases, there was a span of 8 bases. Per germline, CDR1 SGHDN and CDR2 FVKESK. In DNA, the CDR3 is TGTGCCAGCAGCCAAAAACGGGGCTATGGCTACACCTTC. Residues: CASSQKRGYGYTF.

The chain joins TRBV30 to TRBJ1-4, with a weak D call TRBD1 (5 bases). Germline-derived CDR1 and CDR2 are GTSNPN and SVGIG (reference sequence). The CDR3 covers 14 residues. V gave up 0 bases and J gave up 4 bases, with 9 bases separating them. Here the CDR3 DNA reads TGTGCCTGGAGTGTTCAGGGACTTAATGAAAAACTGTTTTTT. It is translated as CAWSVQGLNEKLFF. The whole variable domain, filled in from reference TRBV30 and TRBJ1-4, reads SQTIHQWPATLVQPVGSPLSLECTVEGTSNPNLYWYRQAAGRGLQLLFYSVGIGQISSEVPQNLSASRPQDRQFILSSKKLLLSDSGFYLCAWSVQGLNEKLFFGSGTQLSVL.

The chain carries TRBV29-1 and TRBJ2-7; 8 bases line up with TRBD1. V lost 6 bases to trimming and J lost 1 base; unmatched junction nucleotides: 8. There are 14 residues in the CDR3. Germline lookup yields CDR1 SQVTM and CDR2 ANQGSEA. For the CDR3, the DNA is TGCAGCGTGGCTCCTTGGACAGGGTCCTACGAGCAGTACTTC. It translates to CSVAPWTGSYEQYF.

The chain combines TRBV6-2 or TRBV6-3 with TRBJ2-3, with 7 nucleotides matching TRBD1. V gave up 2 bases and J gave up 5 bases; unmatched junction bases: 7. Germline loops: CDR1 MNHEY, CDR2 SVGEGT. CDR3 length: 15 amino acids. Here the CDR3 reads CASSYGDSLIDTQYF. CDR3 DNA: TGTGCCAGCAGTTACGGGGACAGCCTGATAGATACGCAGTATTTT.

The chain combines TRBV7-3 with TRBJ2-2; 16 bases fit TRBD2. The CDR3 consists of 20 residues. Germline V lookup: CDR1 SGHTA, CDR2 FQGTGA. The V gene end was trimmed by 9 bases and the J gene end by 6 bases; junction bases not matched to a gene: 19. CDR3 sequence reads: CARNKKTGTSGRAYPGELFF. DNA for the CDR3: TGTGCCAGAAATAAAAAAACCGGGACTAGCGGGAGGGCCTACCCCGGGGAGCTGTTTTTT.

This chain joins TRBV6-5 and TRBJ2-3; tentatively, D is TRBD2 (6 bases). V lost 6 bases, J lost 1 base, and 11 bases lay in between. CDR1 and CDR2 from the germline V gene are MNHEY and SVGAGI. CDR3 length: 14 residues. CDR3 region: CASRLRDGTDTQYF. Written as DNA, the CDR3 is TGTGCCAGCAGGCTGCGGGATGGCACAGATACGCAGTATTTT.

The chain carries TRBV6-5 and TRBJ1-1; D unresolved. CDR1 is MNHEY, CDR2 SVGAGI, per germline. The CDR3 has 15 residues. The V end was cut by 0 bases, the J end by 4 bases, with 12 bases between. CDR3 protein: CASSYSVQSGTEAFF. As DNA, the CDR3 is TGTGCCAGCAGTTACTCGGTACAATCGGGCACTGAAGCTTTCTTT.

The chain combines TRBV25-1 with TRBJ2-1, with D possibly matching TRBD2 (6 bases). In germline, CDR1 is MGHDK, CDR2 SYGVNS. The CDR3 has 16 residues. The germline V and J ends were trimmed by 1 base and 0 bases, with 10 bases remaining between them. Here the CDR3 DNA reads TGTGCCAGCAGTGAATCACGGGGGAGCTCCTACAATGAGCAGTTCTTC. As protein: CASSESRGSSYNEQFF. The variable domain in full, with the rest retrieved from reference TRBV25-1 and TRBJ2-1, is EADIYQTPRYLVIGTGKKITLECSQTMGHDKMYWYQQDPGMELHLIHYSYGVNSTEKGDLSSESTVSRIRTEHFPLTLESARPSHTSQYLCASSESRGSSYNEQFFGPGTRLTVL.

The chain is built from TRBV2 and TRBJ1-3, with D possibly being TRBD1 (6 bases). V gave up 6 bases and J gave up 2 bases, with 14 bases separating them. The CDR3 runs 15 residues. From germline, CDR1 is SNHLY and CDR2 FYNNEI. The CDR3 loop reads CASSENRAAGNTIYF. CDR3 in DNA: TGTGCCAGCAGCGAAAACAGGGCTGCTGGAAACACCATATATTTT.

The chain couples TRBV7-6 to TRBJ2-7, with TRBD2 matching 12 bases. With 5 bases clipped from V and 0 bases from J, the junction kept 5 bases outside the gene matches. The CDR3 consists of 16 residues. The germline gives CDR1 SGHVS, CDR2 FNYEAQ. CDR3 DNA sequence: TGTGCCAGCAGCCAGGGGACTAGCGGGTACTCCTACGAGCAGTACTTC. Protein: CASSQGTSGYSYEQYF.

The CDR3 sequence: CASRDPGIWTGYEQYF. DNA of the CDR3: TGTGCCAGCAGGGACCCAGGGATATGGACAGGCTACGAGCAGTACTTC. The chain links TRBV28 to TRBJ2-7, with 7 bases aligning to TRBD1. This CDR3 has 16 amino acids. The germline gives CDR1 MDHEN, CDR2 SYDVKM. V shed 6 bases and J 3 bases; nucleotides not matched to a gene: 14.

This clone was detected once. This chain connects TRBV7-9 to TRBJ1-1; 10 bases line up with TRBD1. Germline values: CDR1 SEHNR, CDR2 FQNEAQ (reference sequence). The CDR3 totals 14 residues. The ends lost 4 bases at V and 5 bases at J; junction bases unmatched: 4. CDR3 sequence (DNA): TGTGCCAGCAGCTCGAGGACAGGGGGAACTGAAGCTTTCTTT. Its protein is CASSSRTGGTEAFF.

The CDR3 sequence: CASDTDRENQPQHF. CDR3 nucleotide sequence: TGTGCCAGTGACACGGACAGGGAGAATCAGCCCCAGCATTTT. The chain couples TRBV2 to TRBJ1-5, with 8 positions matching TRBD1. V lost 9 bases to trimming and J lost 4 bases; unmatched junction nucleotides: 8. Per germline, CDR1 SNHLY and CDR2 FYNNEI. CDR3 length: 14 residues.

This clone appeared a few times. This chain joins TRBV7-3 and TRBJ1-6; possibly TRBD1 for D (6 bases). Germline lookup yields CDR1 SGHTA and CDR2 FQGTGA. The CDR3 spans 15 residues. The ends were cut back, 5 bases at V and 8 bases at J, with 16 bases in the middle. CDR3 region: CASSPTGREDSPLHF. In DNA, the CDR3 is TGTGCCAGCAGCCCCACAGGGAGGGAAGATTCACCCCTCCACTTT. Looking up the rest from reference TRBV7-3 and TRBJ1-6 gives the full variable domain: GAGVSQTPSNKVTEKGKYVELRCDPISGHTALYWYRQSLGQGPEFLIYFQGTGAADDSGLPNDRFFAVRPEGSVSTLKIQRTERGDSAVYLCASSPTGREDSPLHFGNGTRLTVT.

This chain connects TRBV18 to TRBJ2-7, with 10 bases aligning to TRBD1. After removal of 3 bases from V and 0 bases from J, the junction contained 2 bases not matched to a gene. The germline V gene has CDR1 KGHSH and CDR2 LQKENI. The CDR3 has 15 amino acids. The CDR3 DNA follows: TGTGCCAGCTCACCCTGGACAGGGGGCTCCTACGAGCAGTACTTC. As protein: CASSPWTGGSYEQYF.

V is TRBV18 and J is TRBJ2-2; possibly TRBD1 for D (6 bases). The V end was cut by 3 bases, the J end by 4 bases, with 9 bases between. The CDR3 has 14 residues. Germline V gene sequence: CDR1 KGHSH, CDR2 LQKENI. The CDR3 coding sequence is TGTGCCAGCTCACCCGACAGGTCCACCGGGGAGCTGTTTTTT. Its protein product is CASSPDRSTGELFF.

The chain is built from TRBV25-1 and TRBJ1-1; a weak D match, TRBD1 (5 bases). The V gene lost 2 bases and the J gene lost 9 bases, with 13 bases spanning the gap. The CDR3 has 13 residues. Germline V lookup: CDR1 MGHDK, CDR2 SYGVNS. The CDR3 DNA reads TGTGCCAGCAGTGAAGAAGGAACAGGCAAAGCTTTCTTT. Translating gives CASSEEGTGKAFF.

This chain uses TRBV6-1 with TRBJ2-1; TRBD2 matches 9 bases. The V segment lost 0 bases and the J segment 5 bases; nucleotides outside the gene matches: 5. The CDR3 loop spans 16 amino acids. Germline V gives CDR1 MNHNS, CDR2 SASEGT. The DNA for the CDR3 is TGTGCCAGCAGTGAAGCTTCTAGCGGGGTAAACAATGAGCAGTTCTTC. Translating gives CASSEASSGVNNEQFF.

This clone appeared a single time. The genes are TRBV6-5 and TRBJ1-6, with 10 positions matching TRBD1. The CDR3 runs to 14 residues. The germline V gene has CDR1 MNHEY and CDR2 SVGAGI. Written as DNA, the CDR3 is TGTGCGGTGGGACAGGGGATCTATAATTCACCCCTCCACTTT. It is translated as CAVGQGIYNSPLHF.

The CDR3 loop is CASSYRDTNSGNTIYF. The CDR3 nucleotides are TGTGCCAGCAGCTACCGGGACACTAACTCTGGAAACACCATATATTTT. The chain uses TRBV5-5 and TRBJ1-3, with D possibly TRBD1 on 6 matching bases. The ends were cut back, 3 bases at V and 0 bases at J, with 13 bases in the middle. The V gene's germline CDR1 is SGHKS and CDR2 YYEKEE (reference sequence). CDR3 size: 16 residues.